This is a list of T cell receptor beta chains from one sample in a study of T cell responses to AZD1222 COVID-19 vaccine. Sequencing was performed with immunoSEQ multiplex PCR; in TCRdb, only in-frame clones are kept and a portion is missing. The repertoire includes 100,000 to 150,000 clones, 90% of them detected once, and roughly 4.4% sits in the top ten. The specimen comprised peripheral blood, sampled on day 0 of MenACWY control vaccination. Receptor source: an adult in good health. CDR3s include the opening cysteine and the closing phenylalanine or tryptophan. D genes are given only for firm matches. Size is stated for part of the rows, as once, few or many counts, or as a class when the clone is expanded.

clone_size j_call d_call v_call cdr3_nt cdr3_aa
once TRBJ2-3 NA TRBV5-1 TGCGCCAGCAGCCAAGGAGAGCACACAGATACGCAGTATTTT CASSQGEHTDTQYF
NA TRBJ1-3 NA TRBV6-5 TGTGCCAGCAGTTACGGGCCAGGTTACACCATATATTTT CASSYGPGYTIYF
once TRBJ2-3 NA TRBV28 TGTGCCAGCAGTTCCCTCATCCCAGATACGCAGTATTTT CASSSLIPDTQYF
NA TRBJ2-5 NA TRBV7-2 TGTGCCAGCAGCCACTTCGGCAACCAAGAGACCCAGTACTTC CASSHFGNQETQYF
NA TRBJ2-5 TRBD1 TRBV28 TGTGCCAGCAGACCCCTTTCATGGGGACAGGGGACGGAGACCCAGTACTTC CASRPLSWGQGTETQYF
NA TRBJ2-1 NA TRBV20-1 TGCAGTGCTAGTCGGACGGGGAATGAGCAGTTCTTC CSASRTGNEQFF
NA TRBJ1-4 NA TRBV7-8 TGTGCCAGCAGCCAAAATCGGGACACCTATGATAAACTGTTTTTT CASSQNRDTYDKLFF
NA TRBJ1-4 TRBD1 TRBV19 TGTGCCAGTAGCGACGGGACAGGGAAGCCAAAACTGTTTTTT CASSDGTGKPKLFF
NA TRBJ2-5 TRBD1 TRBV7-9 TGTGCCAGCAGCGAACGGACAGGGCAAGAGACCCAGTACTTC CASSERTGQETQYF
NA TRBJ2-5 TRBD1 TRBV5-8 TGTGCCAGCAGCCACGACAGGGGGTTTCAAGAGACCCAGTACTTC CASSHDRGFQETQYF
NA TRBJ2-3 NA TRBV12-3/TRBV12-4 TGTGCCAGCAGTTTAGTCCTGGATACGCAGTATTTT CASSLVLDTQYF
NA TRBJ2-1 TRBD2 TRBV6-2/TRBV6-3 TGTGCCAGCAGTCCCCCTAGCGGGGGGGCCATCTATGAGCAGTTCTTC CASSPPSGGAIYEQFF
NA TRBJ2-5 NA TRBV6-5 TGTGCCAGCAGTTACGGGGGGGAGACCCAGTACTTC CASSYGGETQYF
NA TRBJ2-3 TRBD2 TRBV28 TGTGCCAGCAGTTTACCCGGGACTAGCGGGATATCAGATACGCAGTATTTT CASSLPGTSGISDTQYF
once TRBJ2-7 NA TRBV6-1 TGTGCCAGCAGTGAAGTTGAGGGTGGTAGAGGCGAGCAGTACTTC CASSEVEGGRGEQYF
once TRBJ2-1 NA TRBV5-1 TGCGCCAGCAGCTTGGGAACAGCCCACTACAATGAGCAGTTCTTC CASSLGTAHYNEQFF
NA TRBJ1-2 NA TRBV28 TGTGCCAGCAGTTTAGGGTCTAACTATGGCTACACCTTC CASSLGSNYGYTF
NA TRBJ1-2 NA TRBV4-2 TGTGCCAGCAGCCAAGTGGGGGATTCGGGCTATGGCTACACCTTC CASSQVGDSGYGYTF
NA TRBJ1-2 TRBD1 TRBV18 TGTGCCAGCTCACCCGGGACAGGCGGAGATGGCTACACCTTC CASSPGTGGDGYTF
NA TRBJ2-5 NA TRBV27 TGTGCCAGCAAGTCACCCCAGGGGATTGGGTTAGAGACCCAGTACTTC CASKSPQGIGLETQYF
NA TRBJ2-7 TRBD2 TRBV4-2 TGTGCCAGCAGCCAAGAGATGCTGGGGGCCCGAGGACTAGCGGGAGTGAAGTACTTC CASSQEMLGARGLAGVKYF
NA TRBJ2-1 TRBD2 TRBV18 TGTGCCAGCTCACAGACTAGCGGGCCCGGAGCCAATGAGCAGTTCTTC CASSQTSGPGANEQFF
NA TRBJ2-3 NA TRBV12-3/TRBV12-4 TGTGCCAGCAAGAGGGGCCACGATACGCAGTATTTT CASKRGHDTQYF
once TRBJ2-3 TRBD2 TRBV5-1 TGCGCCAGCAGCTCCGGACTAGCGGGAGACATAGATACGCAGTATTTT CASSSGLAGDIDTQYF
NA TRBJ1-1 NA TRBV7-2 TGTGCCAGCAGCTTAGCGGGGGTGCGGGACACTGAAGCTTTCTTT CASSLAGVRDTEAFF
NA TRBJ2-7 TRBD2 TRBV6-6 TGTGCCAGCACGGGAGGGTACGTCTACGAGCAGTACTTC CASTGGYVYEQYF
NA TRBJ2-2 TRBD2 TRBV3-1/TRBV3-2 TGTGCCAGCAGCCAGCGGGGGGGCACCGGGGAGCTGTTTTTT CASSQRGGTGELFF
NA TRBJ1-4 NA TRBV5-6 TGTGCCAGCAGCTTGGTTGGCAGCAATAATGAAAAACTGTTTTTT CASSLVGSNNEKLFF
NA TRBJ1-3 NA TRBV28 TGTGCCAGCAGTTTAAGAGTTTTTATAGGAGGAAACACCATATATTTT CASSLRVFIGGNTIYF
NA TRBJ2-6 NA TRBV7-9 TGTGCCAGCAGCTTAACGCAGGGCTCTGGGGCCAACGTCCTGACTTTC CASSLTQGSGANVLTF
few TRBJ2-1 NA TRBV15 TGTGCCACCAGCAGAGATGACTCCTCCTACAATGAGCAGTTCTTC CATSRDDSSYNEQFF
NA TRBJ2-3 NA TRBV4-1 TGCGCCAGCAGCCAAGATCCAGTTTTGGGGAGCACAGATACGCAGTATTTT CASSQDPVLGSTDTQYF
NA TRBJ1-4 TRBD1 TRBV6-6 TGTGCCAGCAGTTACACTAAGGACAGGACTAATGAAAAACTGTTTTTT CASSYTKDRTNEKLFF
few TRBJ2-7 NA TRBV28 TGTGCCAGCAGTTTTTGGCTGGGCGCCTACGAGCAGTACTTC CASSFWLGAYEQYF
NA TRBJ1-1 NA TRBV28 TGTGCCAGCAGCCCGGAAGACGGACACCTGGGAGCTTTCTTT CASSPEDGHLGAFF
NA TRBJ2-2 NA TRBV13 TGTGCCAGCAGCTCAACGGTGGACTTCCGAAGTGGGGAGCTGTTTTTT CASSSTVDFRSGELFF
NA TRBJ1-1 NA TRBV9 TGTGCCAGCAGCGACAGAGAAAACACTGAAGCTTTCTTT CASSDRENTEAFF
NA TRBJ1-5 NA TRBV27 TGTGCCAGCAGTTTAGAGGGGTACAGCAATCAGCCCCAGCATTTT CASSLEGYSNQPQHF
NA TRBJ1-2 TRBD1 TRBV6-2/TRBV6-3 TGTGCCAGCAGTTCCCCGGGACAGGGAGACTATGGCTACACCTTC CASSSPGQGDYGYTF
NA TRBJ2-1 NA TRBV29-1 TGCAGCGTAAGATCGTTTCGGGAGCAGTTCTTC CSVRSFREQFF